This TCR beta chain was observed in a study of blood T cell repertoires in COVID-19. The length of the CDR3 is 14 residues. The germline V gene encodes CDR1 LNHNV and CDR2 YYDKDF (reference sequence). V was cut by 5 bases and J by 6 bases, with 17 bases left in between. In Seattle, patients joined the study during active infection and were tracked longitudinally. Per the original methods: Amplifying reference gene primers gave estimates of nucleated cell counts. The table came from immunoSEQ multiplex PCR; TCRdb's copy has only in-frame clones and leaves some out. V and J calls and clone size are those listed in that table; D and trimming were worked out from the DNA. This sample has some 46,000 clones, with around 85% found just once.

This sequence joins TRBV15 and TRBJ2-7, with a weak D call TRBD1 (6 bases). The source material was peripheral blood. The sequence was collected from a woman older than 75 with COVID-19, enrolled during active disease. The CDR3 is CATSDTGLRGEQYF. The CDR3 nucleotides read TGTGCCACCAGCGATACAGGGTTAAGGGGCGAGCAGTACTTC.